The clone carrying this T cell receptor (beta chain) was seen at least ten times. The antigen is undetermined. This sample is part of a study of metastatic and nonmetastatic thyroid tumors. Overall study context: Repertoire comparisons spanned blood and tumor or nodule tissue from malignant and benign thyroid patients.

Per germline, CDR1 SGHNT and CDR2 YYREEE (reference sequence). The V end lost 4 bases, the J end lost 10 bases, and 12 bases lay between the germline ends. This CDR3 is 13 amino acids long. Per the authors' pipeline: The authors used CDR3 differences across clinicopathological groups to build a distant-metastasis classifier for papillary thyroid cancer. TCRdb reassembled clones from the PCR reads with MiXCR. The V and J calls and clone size come from TCRdb's table, not from the authors' own analysis. The table lists approximately 30,000 clones, about 3.9% of them singletons. All patients were untreated before thyroid surgery. General observations from the study: Malignant tumors reportedly showed significantly higher TCR beta diversity than benign nodules in both blood and tumor.

The clonotype comes from a male donor with papillary thyroid cancer or a benign thyroid nodule (not recorded which). Some clones in this sample may be carry-over from other donors' samples. Specimen: blood. V gene TRBV5-4 combines with J gene TRBJ1-6; no clear D. The CDR3 reads CASSRKAGSPLHF. In DNA, the CDR3 is TGTGCCAGCAGCCGGAAGGCCGGGTCACCCCTCCACTTT.